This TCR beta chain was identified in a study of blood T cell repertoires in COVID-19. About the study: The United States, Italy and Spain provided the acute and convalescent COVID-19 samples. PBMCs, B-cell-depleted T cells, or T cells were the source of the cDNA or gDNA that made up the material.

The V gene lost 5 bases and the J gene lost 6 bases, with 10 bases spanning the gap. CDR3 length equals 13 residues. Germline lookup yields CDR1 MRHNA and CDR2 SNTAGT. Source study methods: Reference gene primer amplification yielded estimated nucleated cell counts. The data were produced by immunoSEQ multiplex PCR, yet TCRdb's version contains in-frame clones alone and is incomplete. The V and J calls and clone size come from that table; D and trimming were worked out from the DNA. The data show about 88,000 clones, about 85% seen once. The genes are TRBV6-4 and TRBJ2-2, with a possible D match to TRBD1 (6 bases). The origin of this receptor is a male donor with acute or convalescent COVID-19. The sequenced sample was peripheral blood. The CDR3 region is CASSRQAPGELFF. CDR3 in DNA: TGTGCCAGCAGTCGACAGGCTCCCGGGGAGCTGTTTTTT.